These 7 T cell receptor beta chains came from one sample sequenced in a study of blood T cell repertoires in COVID-19 (dated by TCRdb to about 2020). The library was built by means of the immunoSEQ multiplex PCR assay. As stored in TCRdb, this immuneACCESS dataset retains in-frame rearrangements with V and J assigned. A fraction of the clones does not appear; measured against another copy, unresolved V genes explain less than half of the discrepancy, and the remainder lacks a known reason. Across this sample there are tens of thousands of clones, with 84% seen only once. The ten largest clones represent 1.6% of the sample. Sequencing was performed on peripheral blood. The source of these receptors is a man in his fifties or sixties with acute or convalescent COVID-19.

V is TRBV6-1 and J is TRBJ2-7; 9 bases map to TRBD2. The CDR3 has 15 residues. V lost 2 bases to trimming and J lost 4 bases; unmatched junction nucleotides: 6. Per germline, CDR1 MNHNS and CDR2 SASEGT. The CDR3 sequence: CASSEQLAGRYEQYF. The CDR3, as DNA: TGTGCCAGCAGTGAACAGCTAGCGGGAAGGTACGAGCAGTACTTC.

The chain recombines TRBV19 with TRBJ2-4; 8 nucleotides match TRBD2. Unmatched junction bases numbered 19, after V lost 9 bases and J lost 3 bases. This CDR3 has 18 residues. In germline, CDR1 is LNHDA, CDR2 SQIVND (reference sequence). The CDR3 sequence: CARPGTRGPVIVKNIQYF. In DNA form, the CDR3 reads TGTGCCAGGCCCGGGACTAGAGGACCCGTTATAGTCAAAAACATTCAGTACTTC.

The V gene is TRBV10-3, the J gene TRBJ2-7, with D possibly matching TRBD1 (6 bases). The CDR3 is 13 residues long. The germline CDR1 and CDR2 sequences are ENHRY and SYGVKD. V was pared by 10 bases and J by 4 bases, with 17 bases between. The CDR3 region is CATSNRTVYEQYF. DNA of the CDR3: TGTGCCACTTCTAACAGGACAGTTTACGAGCAGTACTTC.

The V call is TRBV5-6, the J call TRBJ2-1; 9 positions match TRBD1. Trimming removed 4 bases from V and 3 bases from J; junction bases left unmatched: 5. Germline CDR1 SGHDT, CDR2 YYEEEE. The CDR3 length is 15 residues. In DNA, the CDR3 is TGTGCCAGCAGCGCGGGACAGGGCTACTACAATGAGCAGTTCTTC. This gives the protein CASSAGQGYYNEQFF.

The chain has TRBV27 and TRBJ2-1; maybe TRBD2 (6 bases). The CDR3 spans 15 residues. The ends were cut back, 1 base at V and 8 bases at J, with 15 bases in the middle. Germline CDR1 is MNHEY and CDR2 is SMNVEV (reference sequence). DNA for the CDR3: TGTGCCAGCAGTTTATTGGACATAAGGAGGGATGAGCAGTTCTTC. Protein product: CASSLLDIRRDEQFF.

This clone was detected only a few times. V usage is TRBV7-8 and J usage is TRBJ2-3; 9 nucleotides line up with TRBD2. The J segment lost 2 bases and the V segment lost 2 bases, leaving 14 bases of the junction unmatched. This CDR3 region has 19 residues. Germline assignment: CDR1 SGHVS and CDR2 FQNEAQ. The CDR3: CASSLIPSGILRYTDTQYF. The CDR3 DNA is TGTGCCAGCAGCTTAATCCCTAGCGGGATTTTACGATACACAGATACGCAGTATTTT.

The chain employs TRBV5-8 and TRBJ2-4; tentative D call: TRBD1 (5 bases). Germline CDR1 is SGHTS and CDR2 is YDEGEE. V lost 0 bases and J lost 9, with 13 bases in between. This CDR3 contains 14 residues. The CDR3 DNA sequence: TGTGCCAGCAGCTTGGTTCGGCAGGGAAGCATTCAGTACTTC. It is translated as CASSLVRQGSIQYF.